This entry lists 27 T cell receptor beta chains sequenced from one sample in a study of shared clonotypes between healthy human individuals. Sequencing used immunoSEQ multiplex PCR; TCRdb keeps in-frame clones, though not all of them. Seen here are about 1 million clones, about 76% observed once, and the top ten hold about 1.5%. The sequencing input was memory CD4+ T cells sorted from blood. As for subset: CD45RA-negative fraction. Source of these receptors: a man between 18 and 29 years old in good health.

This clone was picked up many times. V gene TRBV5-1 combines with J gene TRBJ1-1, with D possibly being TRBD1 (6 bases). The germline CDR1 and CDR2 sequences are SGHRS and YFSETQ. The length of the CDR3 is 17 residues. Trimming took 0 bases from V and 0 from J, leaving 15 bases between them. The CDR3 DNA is TGCGCCAGCAGCTTGGGGGACAACCTACACATGAACACTGAAGCTTTCTTT. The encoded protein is CASSLGDNLHMNTEAFF.

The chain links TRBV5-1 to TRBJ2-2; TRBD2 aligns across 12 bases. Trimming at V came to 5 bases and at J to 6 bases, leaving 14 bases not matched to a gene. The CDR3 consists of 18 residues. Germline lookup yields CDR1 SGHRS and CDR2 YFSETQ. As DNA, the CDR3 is TGCGCCAGCAGGTTGTCTAGCGGGAGGGCCGTTATCTCCGGGGAGCTGTTTTTT. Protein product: CASRLSSGRAVISGELFF.

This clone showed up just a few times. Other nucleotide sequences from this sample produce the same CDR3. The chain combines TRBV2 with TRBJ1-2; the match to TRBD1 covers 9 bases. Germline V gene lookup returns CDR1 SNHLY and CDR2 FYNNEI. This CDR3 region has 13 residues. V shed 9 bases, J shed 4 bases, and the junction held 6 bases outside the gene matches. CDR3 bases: TGTGCCAGTTCGGGACAGGGAAGCTATGGCTACACCTTC. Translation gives CASSGQGSYGYTF.

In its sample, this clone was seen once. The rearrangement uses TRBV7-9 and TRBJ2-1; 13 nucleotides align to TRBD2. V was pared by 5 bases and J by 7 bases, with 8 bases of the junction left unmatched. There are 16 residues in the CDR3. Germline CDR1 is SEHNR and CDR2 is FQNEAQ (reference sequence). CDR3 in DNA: TGTGCCAGCAGCCTTACTAGCGGGAGGGCCAGTAATGAGCAGTTCTTC. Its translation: CASSLTSGRASNEQFF.

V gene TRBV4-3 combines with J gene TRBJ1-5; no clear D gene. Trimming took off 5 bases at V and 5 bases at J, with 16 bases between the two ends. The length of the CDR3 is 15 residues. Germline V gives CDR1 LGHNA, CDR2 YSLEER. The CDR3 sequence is CASSLGVTEHQPQHF. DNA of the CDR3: TGCGCCAGCAGCTTAGGAGTAACAGAACATCAGCCCCAGCATTTT.

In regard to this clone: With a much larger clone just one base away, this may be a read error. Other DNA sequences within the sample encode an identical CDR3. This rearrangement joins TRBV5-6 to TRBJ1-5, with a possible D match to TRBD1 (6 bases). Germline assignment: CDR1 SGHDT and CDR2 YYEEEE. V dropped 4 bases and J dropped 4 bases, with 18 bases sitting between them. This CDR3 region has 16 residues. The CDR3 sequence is CASSRGGGIGNQPQHF. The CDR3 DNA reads TGTGCCAGCAGCCGAGGGGGAGGAATCGGTAATCAGCCCCAGCATTTT. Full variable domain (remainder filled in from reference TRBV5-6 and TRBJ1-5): DAGVTQSPTHLIKTRGQQVTLRCSPKSGHDTVSWYQQALGQGPQFIFQYYEEEERQRGNFPDRFSGHQFPNYSSELNVNALLLGDSALYLCASSRGGGIGNQPQHFGDGTRLSIL.

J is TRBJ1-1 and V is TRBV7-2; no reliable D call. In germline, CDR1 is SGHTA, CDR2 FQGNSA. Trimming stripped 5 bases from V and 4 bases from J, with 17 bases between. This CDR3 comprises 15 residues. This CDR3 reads CASSIMPGEGTEAFF. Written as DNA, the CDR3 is TGTGCCAGCAGCATCATGCCCGGGGAGGGCACTGAAGCTTTCTTT.

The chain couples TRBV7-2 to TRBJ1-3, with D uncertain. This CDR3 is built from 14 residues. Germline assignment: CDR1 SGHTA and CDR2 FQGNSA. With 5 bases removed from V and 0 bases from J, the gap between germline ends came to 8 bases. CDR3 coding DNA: TGTGCCAGCAGCGCTGGGTTCTCTGGAAACACCATATATTTT. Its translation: CASSAGFSGNTIYF.

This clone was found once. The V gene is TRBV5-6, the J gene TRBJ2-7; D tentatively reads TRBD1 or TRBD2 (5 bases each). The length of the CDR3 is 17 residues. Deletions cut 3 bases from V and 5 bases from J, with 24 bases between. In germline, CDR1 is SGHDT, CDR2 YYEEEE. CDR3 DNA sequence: TGTGCCAGCAGCTCTGTTATTCGGGACGACCCTATCGACGAGCAGTACTTC. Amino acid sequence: CASSSVIRDDPIDEQYF.

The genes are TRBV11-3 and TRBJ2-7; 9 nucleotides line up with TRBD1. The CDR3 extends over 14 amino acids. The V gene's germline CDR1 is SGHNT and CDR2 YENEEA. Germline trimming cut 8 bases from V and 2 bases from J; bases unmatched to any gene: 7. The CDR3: CASYDRGRTYEQYF. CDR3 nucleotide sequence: TGTGCCAGCTACGACAGGGGGAGAACCTACGAGCAGTACTTC.

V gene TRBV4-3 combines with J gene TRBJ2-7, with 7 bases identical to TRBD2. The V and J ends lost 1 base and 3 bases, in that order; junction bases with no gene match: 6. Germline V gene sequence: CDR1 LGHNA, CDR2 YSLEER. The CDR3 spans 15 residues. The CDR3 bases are TGCGCCAGCAGCCAAGTTAGGGGAGGGTTCTACGAGCAGTACTTC. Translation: CASSQVRGGFYEQYF.

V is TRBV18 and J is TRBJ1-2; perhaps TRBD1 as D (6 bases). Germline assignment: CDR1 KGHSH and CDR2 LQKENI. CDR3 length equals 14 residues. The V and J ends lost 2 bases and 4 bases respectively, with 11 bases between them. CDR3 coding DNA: TGTGCCAGCTCACCAGGGGGCGGAGGCTATGGCTACACCTTC. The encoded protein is CASSPGGGGYGYTF.

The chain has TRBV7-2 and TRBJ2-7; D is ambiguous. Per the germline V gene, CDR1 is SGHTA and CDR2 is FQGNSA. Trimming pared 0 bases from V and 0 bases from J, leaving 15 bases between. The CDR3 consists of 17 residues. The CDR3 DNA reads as TGTGCCAGCAGCTTAGCGCAAACTTACACTTACTCCTACGAGCAGTACTTC. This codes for CASSLAQTYTYSYEQYF. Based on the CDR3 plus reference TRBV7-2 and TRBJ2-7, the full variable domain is GAGVSQSPSNKVTEKGKDVELRCDPISGHTALYWYRQSLGQGLEFLIYFQGNSAPDKSGLPSDRFSAERTGGSVSTLTIQRTQQEDSAVYLCASSLAQTYTYSYEQYFGPGTRLTVT.

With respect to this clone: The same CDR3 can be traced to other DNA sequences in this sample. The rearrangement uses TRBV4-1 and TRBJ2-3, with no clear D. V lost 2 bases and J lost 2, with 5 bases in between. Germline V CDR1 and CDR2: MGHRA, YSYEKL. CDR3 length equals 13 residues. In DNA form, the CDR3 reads TGCGCCAGCAGCCAAACCCTCACAGATACGCAGTATTTT. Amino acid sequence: CASSQTLTDTQYF.

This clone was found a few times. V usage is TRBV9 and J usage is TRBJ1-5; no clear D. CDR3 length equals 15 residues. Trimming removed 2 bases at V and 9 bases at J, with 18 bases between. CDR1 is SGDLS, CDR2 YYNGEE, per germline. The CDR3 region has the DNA TGTGCCAGCAGCGTCGCGGACGGTGATCTTGTGCCCCAGCATTTT. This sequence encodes CASSVADGDLVPQHF.

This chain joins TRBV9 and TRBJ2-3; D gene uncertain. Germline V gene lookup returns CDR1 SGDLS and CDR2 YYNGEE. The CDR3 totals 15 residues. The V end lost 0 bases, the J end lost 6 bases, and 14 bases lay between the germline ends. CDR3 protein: CASSVGRRTLDTQYF. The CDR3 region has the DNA TGTGCCAGCAGCGTAGGGCGTAGGACGTTGGATACGCAGTATTTT.

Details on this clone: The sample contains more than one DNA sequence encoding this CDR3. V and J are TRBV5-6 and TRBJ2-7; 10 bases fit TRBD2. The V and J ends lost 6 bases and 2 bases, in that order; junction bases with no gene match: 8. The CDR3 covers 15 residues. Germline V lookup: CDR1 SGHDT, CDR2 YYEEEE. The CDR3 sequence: CASTLGAGGPYEQYF. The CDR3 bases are TGTGCCAGCACCCTGGGAGCGGGAGGGCCCTACGAGCAGTACTTC.

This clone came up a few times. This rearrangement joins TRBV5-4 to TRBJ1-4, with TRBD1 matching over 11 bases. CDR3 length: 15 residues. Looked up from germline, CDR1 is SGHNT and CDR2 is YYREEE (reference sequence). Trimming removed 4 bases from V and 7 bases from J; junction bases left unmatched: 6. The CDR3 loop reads CASSTTGTGGEKLFF. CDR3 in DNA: TGTGCCAGCAGCACTACCGGGACAGGGGGTGAAAAACTGTTTTTT. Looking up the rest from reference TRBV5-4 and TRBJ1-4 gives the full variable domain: ETGVTQSPTHLIKTRGQQVTLRCSSQSGHNTVSWYQQALGQGPQFIFQYYREEENGRGNFPPRFSGLQFPNYSSELNVNALELDDSALYLCASSTTGTGGEKLFFGSGTQLSVL.

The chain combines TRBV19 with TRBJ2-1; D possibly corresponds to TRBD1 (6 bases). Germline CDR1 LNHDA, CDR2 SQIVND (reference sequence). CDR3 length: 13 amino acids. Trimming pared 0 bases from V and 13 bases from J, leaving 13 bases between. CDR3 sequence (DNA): TGTGCCAGTAGTATAGAAGACAGGCCAATACAGTTCTTC. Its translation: CASSIEDRPIQFF.

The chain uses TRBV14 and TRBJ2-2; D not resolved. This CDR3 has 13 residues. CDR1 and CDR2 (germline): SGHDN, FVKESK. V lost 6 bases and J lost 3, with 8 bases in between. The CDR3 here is CASRIMDTGELFF. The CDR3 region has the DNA TGTGCCAGCAGAATTATGGACACCGGGGAGCTGTTTTTT.

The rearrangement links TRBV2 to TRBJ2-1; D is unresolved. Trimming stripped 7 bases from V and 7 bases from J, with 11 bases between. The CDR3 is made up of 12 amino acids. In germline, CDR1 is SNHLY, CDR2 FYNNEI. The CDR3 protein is CASKPDGNEQFF. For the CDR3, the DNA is TGTGCCAGCAAACCAGATGGGAATGAGCAGTTCTTC.

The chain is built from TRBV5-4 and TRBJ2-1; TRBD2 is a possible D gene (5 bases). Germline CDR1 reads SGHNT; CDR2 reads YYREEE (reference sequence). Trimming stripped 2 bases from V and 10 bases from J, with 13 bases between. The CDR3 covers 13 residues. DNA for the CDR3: TGTGCCAGCAGCTTCCCTAGCCTCGGGGAGCAGTTCTTC. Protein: CASSFPSLGEQFF.

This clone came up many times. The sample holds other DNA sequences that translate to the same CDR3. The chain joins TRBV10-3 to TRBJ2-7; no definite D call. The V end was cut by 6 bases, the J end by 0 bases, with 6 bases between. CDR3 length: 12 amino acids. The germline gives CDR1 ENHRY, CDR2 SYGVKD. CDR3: CAIRGNSYEQYF. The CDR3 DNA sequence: TGTGCCATCAGAGGAAACTCCTACGAGCAGTACTTC.

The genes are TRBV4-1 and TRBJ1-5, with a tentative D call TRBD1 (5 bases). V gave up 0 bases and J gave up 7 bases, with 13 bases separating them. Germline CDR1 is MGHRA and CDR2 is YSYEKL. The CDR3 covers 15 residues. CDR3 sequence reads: CASSQEGQGRQPQHF. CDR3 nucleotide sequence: TGCGCCAGCAGCCAAGAGGGGCAGGGAAGACAGCCCCAGCATTTT.

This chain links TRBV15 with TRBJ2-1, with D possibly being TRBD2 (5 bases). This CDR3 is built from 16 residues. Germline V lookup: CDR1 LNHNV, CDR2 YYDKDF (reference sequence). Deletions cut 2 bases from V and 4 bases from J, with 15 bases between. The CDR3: CATSRNLGVGYNEQFF. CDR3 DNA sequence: TGTGCCACCAGCAGAAACCTCGGGGTAGGGTACAATGAGCAGTTCTTC. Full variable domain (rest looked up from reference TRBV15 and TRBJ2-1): DAMVIQNPRYQVTQFGKPVTLSCSQTLNHNVMYWYQQKSSQAPKLLFHYYDKDFNNEADTPDNFQSRRPNTSFCFLDIRSPGLGDTAMYLCATSRNLGVGYNEQFFGPGTRLTVL.

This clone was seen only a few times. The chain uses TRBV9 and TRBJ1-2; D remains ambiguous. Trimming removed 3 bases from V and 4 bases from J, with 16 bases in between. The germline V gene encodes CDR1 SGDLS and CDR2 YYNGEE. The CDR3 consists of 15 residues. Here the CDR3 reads CASSEGLGKGYGYTF. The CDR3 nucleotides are TGTGCCAGCAGCGAAGGGTTGGGAAAAGGCTATGGCTACACCTTC.

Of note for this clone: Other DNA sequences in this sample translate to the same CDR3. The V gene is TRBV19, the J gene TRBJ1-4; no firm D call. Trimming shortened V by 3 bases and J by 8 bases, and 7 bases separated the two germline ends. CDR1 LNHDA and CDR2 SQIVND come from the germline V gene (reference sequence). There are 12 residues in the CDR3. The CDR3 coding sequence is TGTGCCAGTAGTATTGGAGGAGAAAAACTGTTTTTT. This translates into CASSIGGEKLFF.